This TCR beta chain was recorded in a study of shared clonotypes between healthy human individuals. Naive CD8 cells lacked CD45RO, underwent positive selection for CCR7 and left out terminally differentiated effector memory CD45RA+ cells. The donor cohort consisted entirely of Caucasian adults residing in Nashville, Tennessee. Unmatched junction bases numbered 5, after V lost 5 bases and J lost 5 bases. Germline values: CDR1 MNHEY, CDR2 SMNVEV (reference sequence). The CDR3 sequence is 13 residues long. Original handling: Junction-only sequences without quality scores came from ImmunoSEQ, so filtering differed. Sequenced by immunoSEQ multiplex PCR; TCRdb stores in-frame clones only, minus some. Clone size and V and J calls were adopted from that table, with D and trimming inferred from the DNA. The sample shows about 2 million clones, approximately 94% of them seen only once.

Sequences were obtained from naive CD8+ T cells sorted from blood. The sequence was obtained from a young man in good health. The chain links TRBV27 to TRBJ2-5, with 7 bases aligning to TRBD1. In DNA, the CDR3 is TGTGCCAGCAGTCCGGACAGGCTGGAGACCCAGTACTTC. As protein: CASSPDRLETQYF.